The clone carrying this T cell receptor (delta chain) has more than one count but fewer than ten. Its matching antigen is unknown. TCRdb attributes to this sequence the protein of a much larger clone, which differs from the DNA translation at residue 14; a read error is likely, and the protein displayed is translated from the DNA. Germline lookup yields CDR1 TSWWSYY and CDR2 QGS. This CDR3 comprises 15 residues. The V end was cut by 0 bases, the J end by 12 bases, with 17 bases between. This entry is derived from a study of gammadelta T cells in human blood. Whole-study results and caveats: Microbial exposure reportedly appeared to drive polyclonal expansion of innate gamma-delta T cells right after birth.

TCRdb ran CATT on the RT-PCR reads. The data contain roughly 1,100 delta-chain clones, 1.5% to 2% of them singletons. Sequenced input: non-Vgamma9Vdelta2 gamma-delta T cells from adult blood. The clonotype comes from a human donor. This chain links TRDV1 with TRDJ2; unclear D gene. CDR3 in DNA: TGTGCTCTTGGGGAACTTAGCATGGTTACCGATAAACTCTTCTTT. Protein product: CALGELSMVTDKLFF.